A selection of T cell receptor beta chains follows, all from one sample in a study of cytomegalovirus exposure and HLA in healthy donors. Sequencing used immunoSEQ multiplex PCR; TCRdb keeps in-frame clones, though not all of them. The sample has tens of thousands of clones, 60% to 80% seen once. Sequenced input: PBMCs. These receptor sequences come from a man aged 30 to 45 in good health and CMV-seronegative. Each CDR3 is given with its conserved first and last residue. The D gene is left open where the match is weak. Clone sizes are given selectively: once, few, many, or a class where the clone is expanded.

V gene: TRBV9
J gene: TRBJ2-3
D gene: -
clone size: -
CDR3 protein: CASSVVWRANTDTQYF
CDR3 DNA: TGTGCCAGCAGCGTAGTTTGGCGGGCTAACACAGATACGCAGTATTTT

V gene: TRBV7-2
J gene: TRBJ2-7
D gene: -
clone size: few
CDR3 protein: CASSLDQPSIHEQYF
CDR3 DNA: TGTGCCAGCAGCTTAGATCAGCCTAGCATACACGAGCAGTACTTC

V gene: TRBV5-1
J gene: TRBJ2-1
D gene: TRBD2
clone size: few
CDR3 protein: CASTASGGYSYNEQFF
CDR3 DNA: TGCGCCAGCACCGCTAGCGGGGGGTACTCCTACAATGAGCAGTTCTTC

V gene: TRBV28
J gene: TRBJ2-4
D gene: -
clone size: -
CDR3 protein: CASPNSRGTGDIQYF
CDR3 DNA: TGTGCCAGCCCAAACTCCCGAGGTACGGGTGACATTCAGTACTTC

V gene: TRBV19
J gene: TRBJ1-3
D gene: -
clone size: few
CDR3 protein: CASSTRQTGNTIYF
CDR3 DNA: TGTGCCAGTAGTACCAGACAGACTGGAAACACCATATATTTT

V gene: TRBV5-1
J gene: TRBJ2-7
D gene: TRBD1
clone size: once
CDR3 protein: CASSLGRDRASYEQYF
CDR3 DNA: TGCGCCAGCAGCTTGGGAAGGGACAGGGCTTCCTACGAGCAGTACTTC

V gene: TRBV6-5
J gene: TRBJ1-1
D gene: TRBD1
clone size: -
CDR3 protein: CASSYSTGGGNTEAFF
CDR3 DNA: TGTGCCAGCAGTTACTCGACAGGGGGCGGGAACACTGAAGCTTTCTTT

V gene: TRBV9
J gene: TRBJ1-2
D gene: -
clone size: -
CDR3 protein: CASSHTEVTGYTF
CDR3 DNA: TGTGCCAGCAGCCACACTGAGGTAACTGGCTACACCTTC

V gene: TRBV6-1
J gene: TRBJ2-7
D gene: -
clone size: once
CDR3 protein: CASSEISDNYFYEQYF
CDR3 DNA: TGTGCCAGCAGTGAAATATCGGACAACTACTTCTACGAGCAGTACTTC

V gene: TRBV7-2
J gene: TRBJ2-3
D gene: -
clone size: -
CDR3 protein: CASSPGLHTDTQYF
CDR3 DNA: TGTGCCAGCAGCCCAGGACTACACACAGATACGCAGTATTTT

V gene: TRBV9
J gene: TRBJ2-2
D gene: TRBD2
clone size: once
CDR3 protein: CASGERGTSGGTGELFF
CDR3 DNA: TGTGCCAGCGGAGAGAGGGGGACTAGCGGGGGGACCGGGGAGCTGTTTTTT

V gene: TRBV9
J gene: TRBJ1-1
D gene: TRBD1
clone size: -
CDR3 protein: CASSGGTGGVRDTEAFF
CDR3 DNA: TGTGCCAGCAGCGGTGGGACAGGGGGCGTAAGAGACACTGAAGCTTTCTTT

V gene: TRBV2
J gene: TRBJ2-2
D gene: TRBD2
clone size: -
CDR3 protein: CASSGVDGLAGGPNTGELFF
CDR3 DNA: TGTGCCAGCAGTGGCGTAGACGGACTAGCGGGAGGCCCGAACACCGGGGAGCTGTTTTTT

V gene: TRBV18
J gene: TRBJ2-3
D gene: TRBD1
clone size: -
CDR3 protein: CASSPGQGRPGYF
CDR3 DNA: TGTGCCAGCTCACCGGGACAGGGCCGGCCTGGGTATTTT

V gene: TRBV7-2
J gene: TRBJ1-6
D gene: TRBD1
clone size: -
CDR3 protein: CASSPHGQGYYSPLHF
CDR3 DNA: TGTGCCAGCAGCCCTCACGGACAGGGATATTATTCACCCCTCCACTTT

V gene: TRBV9
J gene: TRBJ2-3
D gene: -
clone size: once
CDR3 protein: CASSPDYTDTQYF
CDR3 DNA: TGTGCCAGCAGCCCGGACTACACAGATACGCAGTATTTT

V gene: TRBV9
J gene: TRBJ1-2
D gene: -
clone size: -
CDR3 protein: CASTPTGGLGGYTF
CDR3 DNA: TGTGCCAGCACCCCAACTGGAGGGTTGGGTGGCTACACCTTC

V gene: TRBV27
J gene: TRBJ1-1
D gene: -
clone size: -
CDR3 protein: CATYRTGNTEAFF
CDR3 DNA: TGTGCCACCTACAGAACTGGGAACACTGAAGCTTTCTTT

V gene: TRBV27
J gene: TRBJ1-2
D gene: TRBD1
clone size: -
CDR3 protein: CASRGPGQGGGYTF
CDR3 DNA: TGTGCCAGCAGGGGTCCGGGACAGGGCGGAGGCTACACCTTC

V gene: TRBV19
J gene: TRBJ1-1
D gene: -
clone size: -
CDR3 protein: CASSIQLNTEAFF
CDR3 DNA: TGTGCCAGTAGTATACAGTTGAACACTGAAGCTTTCTTT

V gene: TRBV28
J gene: TRBJ2-7
D gene: TRBD2
clone size: -
CDR3 protein: CASSSSGSSYEQYF
CDR3 DNA: TGTGCCAGCAGTTCTAGCGGTTCCTCCTACGAGCAGTACTTC

V gene: TRBV10-1
J gene: TRBJ2-3
D gene: TRBD1
clone size: -
CDR3 protein: CASSIQPGQVADTQYF
CDR3 DNA: TGCGCCAGCAGTATCCAACCGGGACAGGTCGCAGATACGCAGTATTTT

V gene: TRBV11-2
J gene: TRBJ1-4
D gene: -
clone size: once
CDR3 protein: CASSLADTATNEKLFF
CDR3 DNA: TGTGCCAGCAGCTTAGCCGACACTGCAACTAATGAAAAACTGTTTTTT

V gene: TRBV27
J gene: TRBJ2-7
D gene: TRBD1
clone size: -
CDR3 protein: CASSRSDRDEQYF
CDR3 DNA: TGTGCCAGCAGTCGGTCGGACAGGGACGAGCAGTACTTC

V gene: TRBV19
J gene: TRBJ1-2
D gene: -
clone size: -
CDR3 protein: CATFGSDYGYTF
CDR3 DNA: TGTGCCACCTTCGGGAGCGACTATGGCTACACCTTC

V gene: TRBV19
J gene: TRBJ1-2
D gene: TRBD1
clone size: -
CDR3 protein: CASRTDRGYGYTF
CDR3 DNA: TGTGCCAGTAGGACGGACAGGGGCTATGGCTACACCTTC

V gene: TRBV28
J gene: TRBJ2-2
D gene: -
clone size: -
CDR3 protein: CASSPGANTGELFF
CDR3 DNA: TGTGCCAGCAGTCCAGGGGCAAACACCGGGGAGCTGTTTTTT

V gene: TRBV5-5
J gene: TRBJ2-7
D gene: -
clone size: -
CDR3 protein: CASSPNAGISYEQYF
CDR3 DNA: TGTGCCAGCAGCCCGAATGCAGGAATTTCCTACGAGCAGTACTTC

V gene: TRBV9
J gene: TRBJ1-1
D gene: -
clone size: once
CDR3 protein: CASSRKASRTEAFF
CDR3 DNA: TGTGCCAGCAGCCGAAAGGCCTCGAGGACTGAAGCTTTCTTT

V gene: TRBV27
J gene: TRBJ2-3
D gene: TRBD2
clone size: -
CDR3 protein: CASSLRTSGDTQYF
CDR3 DNA: TGTGCCAGCAGTTTGAGGACTAGCGGAGATACGCAGTATTTT

V gene: TRBV19
J gene: TRBJ2-1
D gene: TRBD2
clone size: -
CDR3 protein: CATEMTGLGTNEQFF
CDR3 DNA: TGTGCCACTGAAATGACGGGACTAGGGACAAATGAGCAGTTCTTC

V gene: TRBV5-4
J gene: TRBJ2-1
D gene: -
clone size: -
CDR3 protein: CASSFGGLSYNEQFF
CDR3 DNA: TGTGCCAGCAGCTTTGGCGGGCTATCCTACAATGAGCAGTTCTTC

V gene: TRBV7-9
J gene: TRBJ2-7
D gene: TRBD2
clone size: few
CDR3 protein: CASSFREGPKNSYEQYF
CDR3 DNA: TGTGCCAGCAGCTTCCGGGAGGGTCCGAAAAACTCCTACGAGCAGTACTTC

V gene: TRBV11-2
J gene: TRBJ1-5
D gene: -
clone size: -
CDR3 protein: CASSARGQPQHF
CDR3 DNA: TGTGCCAGCAGCGCCAGGGGACAGCCCCAGCATTTT

V gene: TRBV27
J gene: TRBJ1-2
D gene: TRBD1
clone size: -
CDR3 protein: CASSLSMTGDGYTF
CDR3 DNA: TGTGCCAGCAGTTTATCGATGACAGGGGATGGCTACACCTTC

V gene: TRBV4-1
J gene: TRBJ2-2
D gene: -
clone size: -
CDR3 protein: CASSQEGATNTGELFF
CDR3 DNA: TGCGCCAGCAGCCAAGAGGGGGCGACGAACACCGGGGAGCTGTTTTTT